This passage covers 27 T cell receptor beta chains from one sample sequenced in a study of T cell responses to AZD1222 COVID-19 vaccine. Profiled with immunoSEQ multiplex PCR; TCRdb holds only in-frame clones, not every one. In the table there are 90,000 to 120,000 clones, 80% to 90% of which are singletons. Sequencing was performed on peripheral blood, taken on day 0 of AZD1222 vaccination. The source is an adult in good health.

The CDR3: CASSFHTGELFF. CDR3 sequence (DNA): TGTGCCAGCAGTTTCCACACCGGGGAGCTGTTTTTT. The chain couples TRBV12-3 or TRBV12-4 to TRBJ2-2, with unresolved D. Trimming left V 3 bases short and J 3 bases short, with 2 bases between. CDR3 length: 12 amino acids.

This chain uses TRBV5-1 with TRBJ2-7; D uncertain. Germline CDR1 is SGHRS and CDR2 is YFSETQ. CDR3 length: 12 residues. V dropped 1 base and J dropped 7 bases, with 9 bases sitting between them. CDR3 nucleotides: TGCGCCAGCAGCTTGACCGGGTTAGAGCAGTACTTC. Protein product: CASSLTGLEQYF. The full variable domain, with the rest looked up from reference TRBV5-1 and TRBJ2-7, is KAGVTQTPRYLIKTRGQQVTLSCSPISGHRSVSWYQQTPGQGLQFLFEYFSETQRNKGNFPGRFSGRQFSNSRSEMNVSTLELGDSALYLCASSLTGLEQYFGPGTRLTVT.

V is TRBV3-1 (or the pseudogene TRBV3-2) and J is TRBJ2-4; 9 bases agree with TRBD2. Trimming cost V 1 base and J 1 base; bases outside gene matches: 5. Per the germline V gene, CDR1 is LGHDT and CDR2 is YNNKEL (reference sequence). This CDR3 has 17 amino acids. CDR3 sequence: CASSQAWREGAKNIQYF. The CDR3 DNA sequence: TGTGCCAGCAGCCAAGCGTGGCGGGAGGGGGCCAAAAACATTCAGTACTTC.

The rearrangement joins TRBV9 to TRBJ2-1; TRBD2 matches at 12 bases. CDR3 length: 18 residues. Germline-derived CDR1 and CDR2 are SGDLS and YYNGEE. V was pared by 4 bases and J by 2 bases, with 10 bases of the junction left unmatched. CDR3 coding DNA: TGTGCCAGCAGCCCCCGACTAGCGGGAGTGGCAACCTACAATGAGCAGTTCTTC. This encodes CASSPRLAGVATYNEQFF. Filled out from reference TRBV9 and TRBJ2-1, the complete variable domain reads DSGVTQTPKHLITATGQRVTLRCSPRSGDLSVYWYQQSLDQGLQFLIQYYNGEERAKGNILERFSAQQFPDLHSELNLSSLELGDSALYFCASSPRLAGVATYNEQFFGPGTRLTVL.

The genes are TRBV5-1 and TRBJ2-1; D possibly matches TRBD1 or TRBD2 (5 bases each). In germline, CDR1 is SGHRS, CDR2 YFSETQ. The CDR3 is 15 residues long. Trimming pared 7 bases from V and 0 bases from J, leaving 14 bases between. CDR3 in DNA: TGCGCCAGCGCCGCCGGGACGAGCTCCTACAATGAGCAGTTCTTC. Its translation: CASAAGTSSYNEQFF.

The chain links TRBV6-5 to TRBJ2-7, with a possible D match to TRBD2 (6 bases). V was pared by 6 bases and J by 0 bases, with 12 bases between. This CDR3 region has 14 residues. Germline V gene lookup returns CDR1 MNHEY and CDR2 SVGAGI. The CDR3 spells CASRLGGPSYEQYF. CDR3 sequence (DNA): TGTGCCAGCAGGCTCGGGGGACCCTCCTACGAGCAGTACTTC.

This clone came up once. In DNA form, the CDR3 reads TGTGCCAGCACCTCCGCGGGGAACAATCAGCCCCAGCATTTT. This codes for CASTSAGNNQPQHF. The chain couples TRBV28 to TRBJ1-5; no firm D call. Germline CDR1 and CDR2: MDHEN and SYDVKM. This CDR3 is built from 14 residues. V lost 7 bases and J lost 3, with 13 bases in between.

The chain links TRBV5-1 to TRBJ1-6; 7 positions match TRBD1. The length of the CDR3 is 16 residues. Germline V CDR1 and CDR2: SGHRS, YFSETQ. The J segment lost 6 bases and the V segment lost 0 bases, leaving 6 bases of the junction unmatched. The CDR3 spells CASSLGGQAPNSPLHF. The DNA for the CDR3 is TGCGCCAGCAGCTTGGGTGGACAGGCCCCTAATTCACCCCTCCACTTT.

The chain employs TRBV4-1 and TRBJ2-6; D is uncertain. The CDR3 totals 16 residues. CDR1 MGHRA and CDR2 YSYEKL come from the germline V gene. Trimming removed 4 bases from V and 2 bases from J, with 12 bases in between. The chain's CDR3 is CASSPSTQPGANVLTF. The DNA of the CDR3 is TGCGCCAGCAGCCCATCGACCCAGCCTGGGGCCAACGTCCTGACTTTC.

The chain couples TRBV27 to TRBJ1-1, with D perhaps TRBD1 (6 bases). The CDR3 runs 14 residues. Trimming shortened V by 8 bases and J by 3 bases, and 16 bases separated the two germline ends. CDR1 is MNHEY and CDR2 is SMNVEV in the germline V gene (reference sequence). CDR3 in DNA: TGTGCCAGCCGCTCCGGGGGGCGGGACACTGAAGCTTTCTTT. It specifies CASRSGGRDTEAFF.

The chain links TRBV6-5 to TRBJ2-2, with a tentative D call TRBD2 (6 bases). Germline V CDR1 and CDR2: MNHEY, SVGAGI. CDR3 length equals 14 residues. V lost 6 bases and J lost 8, with 16 bases in between. The CDR3 DNA follows: TGTGCCAGCAGACCGACTAGTAACAGGGGGGAGCTGTTTTTT. Translated: CASRPTSNRGELFF.

This chain uses TRBV10-3 with TRBJ2-7; TRBD1 matches 7 bases. Germline loops: CDR1 ENHRY, CDR2 SYGVKD. This CDR3 spans 13 amino acids. The trim removed 8 bases at V and 4 bases at J, leaving 8 bases unmatched. The CDR3 sequence is CAIGAGGRYEQYF. The CDR3 DNA reads as TGTGCCATCGGCGCAGGGGGTCGGTACGAGCAGTACTTC.

This clone appeared a single time. The genes are TRBV11-2 and TRBJ1-2; a possible D gene is TRBD1 (6 bases). CDR3 length equals 12 residues. CDR1 SGHAT and CDR2 FQNNGV come from the germline V gene. The V end lost 5 bases, the J end lost 5 bases, and 9 bases lay between the germline ends. CDR3 residues: CASSITGYGYTF. CDR3 coding DNA: TGTGCCAGCAGCATCACAGGGTATGGCTACACCTTC. The entire variable domain, with the rest obtained from reference TRBV11-2 and TRBJ1-2, is as follows: EAGVAQSPRYKIIEKRQSVAFWCNPISGHATLYWYQQILGQGPKLLIQFQNNGVVDDSQLPKDRFSAERLKGVDSTLKIQPAKLEDSAVYLCASSITGYGYTFGSGTRLTVV.

The J gene is TRBJ2-1, the V gene TRBV5-1; 9 bases are shared with TRBD2. The J segment lost 6 bases and the V segment lost 1 base, leaving 5 bases of the junction unmatched. The germline gives CDR1 SGHRS, CDR2 YFSETQ. The CDR3 is 15 amino acids. The CDR3 sequence: CASSLHAGGGNEQFF. The CDR3 nucleotides are TGCGCCAGCAGCTTGCATGCGGGAGGGGGCAATGAGCAGTTCTTC.

The rearrangement links TRBV7-3 to TRBJ2-1; D not resolved. V was shortened by 5 bases and J by 7 bases, with 18 bases between the two germline ends. The CDR3 consists of 15 residues. Germline V gene sequence: CDR1 SGHTA, CDR2 FQGTGA. DNA of the CDR3: TGTGCCAGCAGCCCCGCCGCGCCCGCGGTGAATGAGCAGTTCTTC. It codes for CASSPAAPAVNEQFF.

The CDR3 sequence: CASSLSTGTGGTEAFF. CDR3 nucleotide sequence: TGTGCCAGCAGTTTATCAACCGGGACAGGAGGGACTGAAGCTTTCTTT. V and J are TRBV27 and TRBJ1-1; 8 nucleotides line up with TRBD1. Germline lookup yields CDR1 MNHEY and CDR2 SMNVEV (reference sequence). Germline trimming cut 0 bases from V and 5 bases from J; bases unmatched to any gene: 8. There are 16 residues in the CDR3.

The chain has TRBV19 and TRBJ1-4, with TRBD1 identical over 10 bases. This CDR3 has 13 residues. Germline values: CDR1 LNHDA, CDR2 SQIVND (reference sequence). V shed 11 bases and J 8 bases; nucleotides not matched to a gene: 8. The CDR3 region has the DNA TGTGCCTCCGAGGACAGGGGGACCGAAAAACTGTTTTTT. This gives the protein CASEDRGTEKLFF.

The chain joins TRBV6-5 to TRBJ2-5; 7 nucleotides match TRBD1. The J segment lost 6 bases and the V segment lost 2 bases, leaving 6 bases of the junction unmatched. This CDR3 spans 14 amino acids. Germline V CDR1 and CDR2: MNHEY, SVGAGI. The CDR3 protein is CASSYTRDSKTQYF. The CDR3, as DNA: TGTGCCAGCAGTTACACCCGGGACAGTAAGACCCAGTACTTC.

This chain links TRBV7-9 with TRBJ1-1; D is undetermined. The CDR3 has 14 residues. Trimming took off 5 bases at V and 1 base at J, with 11 bases between the two ends. Looked up from germline, CDR1 is SEHNR and CDR2 is FQNEAQ (reference sequence). This CDR3 is CASSIGDPNTEAFF. Written as DNA, the CDR3 is TGTGCCAGCAGCATAGGAGACCCGAACACTGAAGCTTTCTTT.

The chain has TRBV25-1 and TRBJ2-3; TRBD2 matches 7 bases. CDR3 length: 13 amino acids. Germline V lookup: CDR1 MGHDK, CDR2 SYGVNS. Germline trimming cut 2 bases from V and 11 bases from J; bases unmatched to any gene: 7. The DNA for the CDR3 is TGTGCCAGCAGTGAAGCTGGGGGGGAGCGGCAGTATTTT. It translates to CASSEAGGERQYF.

The chain combines TRBV24-1 with TRBJ2-2; 9 nucleotides match TRBD2. CDR1 and CDR2 from the germline V gene are KGHDR and SFDVKD. The J segment lost 4 bases and the V segment lost 9 bases, leaving 11 bases of the junction unmatched. This CDR3 is built from 16 residues. CDR3 in amino acids: CATGGVAGAGTGELFF. CDR3 sequence (DNA): TGTGCCACCGGGGGGGTAGCGGGAGCGGGCACCGGGGAGCTGTTTTTT.

This chain uses TRBV10-3 with TRBJ2-3; D may match TRBD1 or TRBD2 (5 bases each). Germline lookup yields CDR1 ENHRY and CDR2 SYGVKD. V lost 4 bases and J lost 5, with 16 bases in between. The CDR3 sequence is 15 residues long. The CDR3 region is CAISGRGERVDTQYF. In DNA form, the CDR3 reads TGTGCCATCAGTGGAAGAGGGGAGAGGGTAGATACGCAGTATTTT.

This chain links TRBV18 with TRBJ2-2; 7 bases line up with TRBD1. The V gene's germline CDR1 is KGHSH and CDR2 LQKENI. The CDR3 is made up of 16 amino acids. Trimming at V came to 3 bases and at J to 4 bases, leaving 8 bases not matched to a gene. CDR3 coding DNA: TGTGCCAGCTCACCCGACAGGGCCGGTGGCACCGGGGAGCTGTTTTTT. Translation: CASSPDRAGGTGELFF.

The chain links TRBV3-1 (or the pseudogene TRBV3-2) to TRBJ2-3; D is possibly TRBD2 (6 bases). Trimming stripped 1 base from V and 6 bases from J, with 8 bases between. The length of the CDR3 is 13 residues. Germline loops: CDR1 LGHDT, CDR2 YNNKEL (reference sequence). The CDR3 DNA is TGTGCCAGCAGCCAAGTAGGGAGGGATACGCAGTATTTT. Protein: CASSQVGRDTQYF.

This chain uses TRBV2 with TRBJ1-4; no clear D. CDR1 and CDR2 from the germline V gene are SNHLY and FYNNEI. V lost 7 bases and J lost 4, with 10 bases in between. The CDR3 is 13 residues long. This chain's CDR3 is CASNSLDNEKLFF. The CDR3 region has the DNA TGTGCCAGCAACTCCCTAGATAATGAAAAACTGTTTTTT.

The chain carries TRBV10-2 and TRBJ2-5; weak D call: TRBD1 (6 bases). The germline gives CDR1 WSHSY, CDR2 SAAADI. The germline V and J ends were trimmed by 7 bases and 4 bases, with 16 bases remaining between them. The CDR3 totals 14 residues. CDR3 sequence reads: CASTPPRGGETQYF. Here the CDR3 DNA reads TGCGCCAGCACCCCACCCAGAGGGGGAGAGACCCAGTACTTC.

V usage is TRBV28 and J usage is TRBJ1-2; no reliable D call. The CDR3 consists of 15 residues. Germline V gives CDR1 MDHEN, CDR2 SYDVKM. The V and J ends lost 5 bases and 5 bases respectively, with 18 bases between them. The CDR3 sequence is CASSPSGNSEYGYTF. In DNA, the CDR3 is TGTGCCAGCAGTCCCTCGGGAAACTCCGAGTATGGCTACACCTTC.